This TCR beta chain was captured by sequencing in a study of CD8 T cells in ankylosing spondylitis (dated by TCRdb to about 2017). About the investigation overall: The study profiled T cell receptor beta repertoires in healthy donors and ankylosing spondylitis patients to find disease-linked TCR variants. The full study cohort was made up of about 24 ankylosing spondylitis patients and 95 to 130 healthy donors. Peripheral blood was sampled, and synovial fluid was also collected from ankylosing spondylitis patients.

The sequencing machine was an Illumina HiSeq 2500. Quantitative 5'-RACE with molecular barcodes was used to prepare TCR beta libraries. As for the authors' bioinformatics: A new computational method based on a probabilistic model of VDJ rearrangement was used to identify disease-linked TCR variants. The public reads were reprocessed in TCRdb via fastp at Q25 and MiXCR, keeping in-frame beta chains. Rows matching on CDR3 protein sequence are summarized as one entry with the most common DNA and genes. TCRdb, rather than the study authors, made the V and J calls. The sample table lists under 850,000 distinct CDR3 sequences, roughly 19% of them with a count of one. The ten most abundant clones make up 15% to 20% of the sample. Broader findings and caveats from the paper: Significant enrichment of the disease-linked clones was reported in matched synovial fluid samples from ankylosing spondylitis patients. Some TCR beta motif variants had previously been reported in synovial fluid and blood of reactive arthritis patients, which suggested common disease-initiation mechanisms. Blood from ankylosing spondylitis patients appeared to be characterized by a TCR beta motif made up of under ten highly homologous amino acid variants. The disease-linked clones had a CD8+ phenotype and were found at relatively low frequencies in peripheral blood.

A note on this clonotype: Its antigen is unknown. No much larger clone exists at a distance of one base, and base qualities are not known.

Source material: blood, either unsorted or a sorted T cell fraction (not recorded which). This TCR was sampled from a male donor with ankylosing spondylitis.

The CDR3 corresponds to CASSRSGQGTLWEQYF. The sequence in DNA is TGTGCCAGCAGCCGGTCGGGACAGGGTACTTTATGGGAGCAGTACTTC. This chain is built from TRBV12-3 or TRBV12-4 and TRBJ2-7; 9 bases in the junction line up with TRBD1. At the junction V is shortened by 6 bases and J by 7 bases; bases outside the gene matches: 16. Spanning cysteine to phenylalanine, the CDR3 consists of 16 amino acids. Just CDR3 DNA is preserved here, 48 bases in frame from base 1.